What follows are 23 T cell receptor beta chains derived from one specimen sequenced in a study of blood T cell repertoires in COVID-19. TCRdb keeps only in-frame clones here, not all; method: immunoSEQ multiplex PCR. The sample lists fewer than 350,000 clones; about 91% were seen once. Sequencing was performed on peripheral blood. The source is a man younger than 45 with COVID-19, enrolled during active disease.

The J gene is TRBJ2-3, the V gene TRBV5-1; 9 nucleotides line up with TRBD2. The CDR3 is 14 residues long. CDR1 and CDR2 from the germline V gene are SGHRS and YFSETQ. With 2 bases clipped from V and 6 bases from J, the junction kept 4 bases outside the gene matches. The CDR3 protein is CASSFSGGVDTQYF. CDR3 coding DNA: TGCGCCAGCAGCTTTAGCGGGGGTGTGGATACGCAGTATTTT.

V and J are TRBV4-2 and TRBJ1-4; D uncertain. Germline-derived CDR1 and CDR2 are LGHNA and YNFKEQ. This CDR3 region has 16 residues. Trimming shortened V by 3 bases and J by 0 bases, and 11 bases separated the two germline ends. CDR3 in amino acids: CASSHSLGATNEKLFF. The CDR3 DNA reads TGTGCCAGCAGCCATTCTCTGGGAGCAACTAATGAAAAACTGTTTTTT.

The chain is built from TRBV6-5 and TRBJ2-5; 8 nucleotides line up with TRBD1. This CDR3 has 14 amino acids. V lost 2 bases, J lost 2 bases, and 1 base stayed unmatched. Germline loops: CDR1 MNHEY, CDR2 SVGAGI. The CDR3 here is CASSYQGAQETQYF. CDR3 DNA sequence: TGTGCCAGCAGTTACCAGGGGGCTCAAGAGACCCAGTACTTC.

The chain employs TRBV19 and TRBJ1-5; the D is unclear. V gave up 3 bases and J gave up 6 bases, with 18 bases separating them. This CDR3 has 16 residues. CDR1 LNHDA and CDR2 SQIVND come from the germline V gene (reference sequence). DNA for the CDR3: TGTGCCAGTAGTATTGAAGGCACAGTAACCTTTCAGCCCCAGCATTTT. Translated: CASSIEGTVTFQPQHF.

This sequence joins TRBV6-5 and TRBJ2-1, with 10 nucleotides matching TRBD2. The J segment lost 7 bases and the V segment lost 6 bases, leaving 9 bases of the junction unmatched. Germline V gene data show CDR1 as MNHEY and CDR2 as SVGAGI. The CDR3 extends over 15 amino acids. CDR3 DNA sequence: TGTGCCAGCAGCCGTCTAGCGGGGGCGGGAAATGAGCAGTTCTTC. Its translation: CASSRLAGAGNEQFF.

The V call is TRBV5-1, the J call TRBJ2-7; TRBD2 aligns across 7 bases. Germline V gene sequence: CDR1 SGHRS, CDR2 YFSETQ. V gave up 3 bases and J gave up 4 bases; unmatched junction bases: 4. The CDR3 loop spans 13 amino acids. The CDR3 here is CASSWDGGYEQYF. DNA for the CDR3: TGCGCCAGCAGCTGGGACGGGGGGTACGAGCAGTACTTC.

V is TRBV7-8 and J is TRBJ2-6, with a possible D match to TRBD1 (6 bases). V lost 5 bases to trimming and J lost 2 bases, with 10 bases between them. The CDR3 is made up of 15 amino acids. Germline lookup yields CDR1 SGHVS and CDR2 FQNEAQ. The CDR3, as DNA: TGTGCCAGCAGCAAAGGGGGTACTGGGGCCAACGTCCTGACTTTC. Protein sequence: CASSKGGTGANVLTF.

The rearrangement links TRBV9 to TRBJ1-2; 7 positions agree with TRBD1. The CDR3 sequence is 14 residues long. The germline gives CDR1 SGDLS, CDR2 YYNGEE. The V and J ends lost 3 bases and 7 bases, in that order; junction bases with no gene match: 9. The CDR3 DNA sequence: TGTGCCAGCAGCGGAGGCCCAGGGGGTGGTGGCTACACCTTC. Amino acid sequence: CASSGGPGGGGYTF.

The J gene is TRBJ2-7, the V gene TRBV5-1, with TRBD2 as a possible D gene (6 bases). Trimming pared 4 bases from V and 0 bases from J, leaving 11 bases between. Germline V lookup: CDR1 SGHRS, CDR2 YFSETQ. CDR3 length: 14 amino acids. DNA of the CDR3: TGCGCCAGCAGCCGGGCGGGGACCTCCTACGAGCAGTACTTC. Translated, it gives CASSRAGTSYEQYF.

The rearrangement uses TRBV11-1 and TRBJ1-1; D may be TRBD1 (6 bases). The CDR3 length is 15 residues. In germline, CDR1 is SGHAT, CDR2 FQDESV (reference sequence). V was trimmed by 4 bases and J by 3 bases, leaving 15 bases between them. The CDR3 protein is CASSSRRGKDTEAFF. The CDR3 coding sequence is TGTGCCAGCAGCTCCCGAAGGGGGAAAGACACTGAAGCTTTCTTT.

The gene calls are TRBV6-5 and TRBJ1-3; D may be TRBD1 (6 bases). There are 16 residues in the CDR3. Germline CDR1 and CDR2: MNHEY and SVGAGI. V was clipped by 3 bases and J by 0 bases, with 12 bases between them. Written as DNA, the CDR3 is TGTGCCAGCAGTTATTTGACAGGAGACTCTGGAAACACCATATATTTT. Its protein product is CASSYLTGDSGNTIYF.

V and J are TRBV5-1 and TRBJ2-5; a possible D gene is TRBD1 (6 bases). Trimming shortened V by 4 bases and J by 4 bases, and 17 bases separated the two germline ends. The CDR3 totals 15 residues. Germline V gives CDR1 SGHRS, CDR2 YFSETQ. CDR3 sequence: CASSPRTEQRETQYF. CDR3 DNA: TGCGCCAGCAGCCCGAGGACAGAACAGAGAGAGACCCAGTACTTC.

In this sample, this clone turned up once. This CDR3 is CASSPLQGTYQETQYF. In nucleotides, the CDR3 is TGTGCCAGCTCACCTCTACAGGGGACATACCAAGAGACCCAGTACTTC. The chain combines TRBV18 with TRBJ2-5; TRBD1 matches 7 bases. The germline CDR1 and CDR2 sequences are KGHSH and LQKENI. Trimming at V came to 3 bases and at J to 0 bases, leaving 7 bases not matched to a gene. The CDR3 contains 16 residues.

V and J are TRBV7-2 and TRBJ2-2; D not resolved. Trimming took 2 bases from V and 0 from J, leaving 7 bases between them. CDR1 and CDR2 from the germline V gene are SGHTA and FQGNSA. The CDR3 loop spans 15 amino acids. The CDR3, as DNA: TGTGCCAGCAGCTTATATCGTTCGAACACCGGGGAGCTGTTTTTT. Residues: CASSLYRSNTGELFF.

The V and J genes are TRBV10-3 and TRBJ2-7, with a possible D match to TRBD1 (6 bases). Germline V gene sequence: CDR1 ENHRY, CDR2 SYGVKD. Trimming cost V 7 bases and J 1 base, with 11 bases left between them. The CDR3 consists of 13 residues. DNA of the CDR3: TGTGCCATCACCCCAGGGGTTTCCTACGAGCAGTACTTC. Translating gives CAITPGVSYEQYF.

The chain employs TRBV6-5 and TRBJ1-1, with TRBD1 as a possible D gene (5 bases). The CDR3 is 15 amino acids. Germline-derived CDR1 and CDR2 are MNHEY and SVGAGI. V lost 1 base, J lost 5 bases, and 14 bases lay in between. CDR3 nucleotides: TGTGCCAGCAGTTACTTAGGAGGGAGGGGAACTGAAGCTTTCTTT. It specifies CASSYLGGRGTEAFF.

The chain has TRBV10-3 and TRBJ1-6; the match to TRBD1 covers 11 bases. CDR1 is ENHRY, CDR2 SYGVKD, per germline. The CDR3 is 15 residues long. The V gene end was trimmed by 6 bases and the J gene end by 6 bases; junction bases not matched to a gene: 4. In nucleotides, the CDR3 is TGTGCCATCAGGGGACAGGGGGAGCTTAATTCACCCCTCCACTTT. Translating gives CAIRGQGELNSPLHF.

The V and J genes are TRBV19 and TRBJ1-6; D is perhaps TRBD1 (5 bases). Germline CDR1 is LNHDA and CDR2 is SQIVND (reference sequence). This CDR3 comprises 15 residues. V was clipped by 3 bases and J by 4 bases, with 10 bases between them. The CDR3: CASSIVAGYNSPLHF. As DNA, the CDR3 is TGTGCCAGTAGTATTGTGGCAGGGTATAATTCACCCCTCCACTTT.

This clone was counted only a few times. CDR3 loop: CASSDGTAYEQYF. DNA for the CDR3: TGTGCCAGCAGCGACGGGACAGCCTACGAGCAGTACTTC. The J gene is TRBJ2-7, the V gene TRBV5-4; 7 nucleotides line up with TRBD1. This CDR3 has 13 amino acids. Germline trimming cut 4 bases from V and 2 bases from J; bases unmatched to any gene: 3. In germline, CDR1 is SGHNT, CDR2 YYREEE (reference sequence).

J is TRBJ2-7 and V is TRBV18, with D possibly TRBD1 on 6 matching bases. There are 14 residues in the CDR3. From germline, CDR1 is KGHSH and CDR2 LQKENI. V was shortened by 3 bases and J by 3 bases, with 12 bases between the two germline ends. The CDR3: CASSPRTADYEQYF. CDR3 coding DNA: TGTGCCAGCTCACCGCGGACAGCAGACTACGAGCAGTACTTC.

The chain uses TRBV28 and TRBJ2-3, with D possibly being TRBD2 (6 bases). This CDR3 has 12 residues. The germline V gene has CDR1 MDHEN and CDR2 SYDVKM. Trimming left V 4 bases short and J 4 bases short, with 6 bases between. CDR3 protein: CASSSSADTQYF. The CDR3 nucleotides are TGTGCCAGCAGTTCTAGCGCAGATACGCAGTATTTT.

The chain uses TRBV5-4 and TRBJ2-7; 9 bases fit TRBD2. Germline CDR1 reads SGHNT; CDR2 reads YYREEE (reference sequence). V shed 0 bases and J 3 bases; nucleotides not matched to a gene: 7. This CDR3 is 16 amino acids long. The CDR3, as DNA: TGTGCCAGCAGCTTGGCCCCGGGACTAGCAAACTACGAGCAGTACTTC. Its protein product is CASSLAPGLANYEQYF.

V gene TRBV3-1 (or the pseudogene TRBV3-2) combines with J gene TRBJ1-2; D may be TRBD1 (5 bases). Germline assignment: CDR1 LGHDT and CDR2 YNNKEL (reference sequence). The V and J ends lost 1 base and 4 bases respectively, with 13 bases between them. This CDR3 is 15 amino acids long. The CDR3 sequence: CASSQGRQLSYGYTF. For the CDR3, the DNA is TGTGCCAGCAGCCAAGGGCGACAGCTTTCCTATGGCTACACCTTC.